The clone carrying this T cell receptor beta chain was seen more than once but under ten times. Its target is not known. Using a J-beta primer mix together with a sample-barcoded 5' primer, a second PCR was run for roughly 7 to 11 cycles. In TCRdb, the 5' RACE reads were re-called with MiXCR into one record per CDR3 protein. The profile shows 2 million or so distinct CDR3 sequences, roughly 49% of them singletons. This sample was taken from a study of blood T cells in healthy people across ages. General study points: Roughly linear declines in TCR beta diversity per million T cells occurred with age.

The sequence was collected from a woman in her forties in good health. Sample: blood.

Written as DNA, the CDR3 is TGTGCCAGTGGGGGACTAGCGGGGCAAGAGACCCAGTACTTC. Protein sequence: CASGGLAGQETQYF. The V and J genes are TRBV12-3 or TRBV12-4 and TRBJ2-5, with 13 nucleotides matching TRBD2. This CDR3 is built from 14 residues. V lost 9 bases, J lost 2 bases, and 3 bases stayed unmatched.